Listed below are T cell receptor beta chains from one sample, sequenced in a study of CD4 T cells in relation to SARS-CoV-2 and coronaviruses. Data came from immunoSEQ multiplex PCR; TCRdb stores just in-frame clones and leaves some out. The table has about 12,000 clones, more than 55% seen once. Antigens of these TCRs are unknown. Specimen: CD4+ T cells from PBMCs, cultured in vitro. The receptors were gathered from a human donor in good health. The CDR3 runs from the conserved cysteine through the conserved F or W. Fields, in order: clone size, J gene, D gene, V gene, CDR3 DNA, CDR3 protein. D genes are given only for firm matches. Clone size is stated in some rows and not others, as once, few, many or a class when expanded.

- | TRBJ2-7 | TRBD2 | TRBV2 | TGTGCCAGCAGGAGCGGGCTAGCGGGTAACTACGAGCAGTACTTC | CASRSGLAGNYEQYF
- | TRBJ1-1 | - | TRBV5-1 | TGCGCCAGCAGCTTTAACAGGGCAGGGACTGAAGCTTTCTTT | CASSFNRAGTEAFF
- | TRBJ2-7 | - | TRBV5-4 | TGTGCCAGCAGCTTGGGCGCGCTTTACGAGCAGTACTTC | CASSLGALYEQYF
few | TRBJ1-3 | - | TRBV5-5 | TGTGCCAGCAGCCCGGACGGCGTCGTTGGAAACACCATATATTTT | CASSPDGVVGNTIYF
- | TRBJ2-7 | - | TRBV5-1 | TGCGCCAGCAGACACGACTACGAGCAGTACTTC | CASRHDYEQYF
- | TRBJ2-7 | TRBD1 | TRBV18 | TGTGCCAGCTCACCCCTGGACAGGGGGGCCTCCTACGAGCAGTACTTC | CASSPLDRGASYEQYF
few | TRBJ1-5 | - | TRBV10-3 | TGTGCCGTACAAAGGGCCGTCAATCAGCCCCAGCATTTT | CAVQRAVNQPQHF
few | TRBJ1-2 | - | TRBV30 | TGTGCCTGGGCCCCGGGTCCAAGATCCCTCTATGGCTACACCTTC | CAWAPGPRSLYGYTF
- | TRBJ1-5 | - | TRBV7-2 | TGTGCCAGCAGCGGGGGCGGCCGTCGACAGCCCCAGCATTTT | CASSGGGRRQPQHF
once | TRBJ1-2 | - | TRBV3-1/TRBV3-2 | TGTGCCAGCAGCCAAGCCGGGGGTGGGCTCTATGGCTACACCTTC | CASSQAGGGLYGYTF
few | TRBJ2-3 | - | TRBV7-2 | TGTGCCAGCAGCCCTGGGGCACCGGGAGCCACAGATACGCAGTATTTT | CASSPGAPGATDTQYF
- | TRBJ1-3 | TRBD1 | TRBV15 | TGTGCCACCAGCCGCCCGACAGGGCACTCTGGAAACACCATATATTTT | CATSRPTGHSGNTIYF
- | TRBJ2-7 | TRBD2 | TRBV2 | TGTGCCAGCAGTGAAATGAGGGTAGCGGGAGCCCTCTCCTACGAGCAGTACTTC | CASSEMRVAGALSYEQYF
- | TRBJ2-3 | - | TRBV28 | TGTGCCAGCAGTGCAACGCGACTAGTTGGGGGCACAGATACGCAGTATTTT | CASSATRLVGGTDTQYF
- | TRBJ1-5 | - | TRBV12-3/TRBV12-4 | TGTGCCAGCAGTACCCGAAAGCAGCCCCAGCATTTT | CASSTRKQPQHF
- | TRBJ2-5 | - | TRBV30 | TGTGCCTGGATAGGTCGCGACCAAGAGACCCAGTACTTC | CAWIGRDQETQYF
- | TRBJ1-6 | - | TRBV18 | TGTGCCAGCTCACCTTTCGAGGCCAATTCACCCCTCCACTTT | CASSPFEANSPLHF
- | TRBJ2-7 | TRBD1 | TRBV7-9 | TGTGCCAGCAGCTTAGAGGGGGCCGGATCCTACGAGCAGTACTTC | CASSLEGAGSYEQYF
- | TRBJ2-5 | - | TRBV5-4 | TGTGCCAGCAGCTTGGAAGCTGGACAAGAGACCCAGTACTTC | CASSLEAGQETQYF
- | TRBJ1-4 | - | TRBV3-1/TRBV3-2 | TGTGCCAGCAGCCACGGCCATGAAAAACTGTTTTTT | CASSHGHEKLFF
- | TRBJ2-7 | - | TRBV4-1 | TGCGCCAGCAGCCAAGATACATACTACGAGCAGTACTTC | CASSQDTYYEQYF
- | TRBJ2-7 | - | TRBV12-3/TRBV12-4 | TGTGCCAGCAGTTTCGGAGGCCCCGAGCAGTACTTC | CASSFGGPEQYF
- | TRBJ1-1 | - | TRBV7-2 | TGTGCCAGCAGCTTAATTAGAGGATTCATGAACACTGAAGCTTTCTTT | CASSLIRGFMNTEAFF
- | TRBJ2-1 | - | TRBV5-1 | TGCGCCAGCAGCTTGGGTCGGGCGTCGATAGATGAGCAGTTCTTC | CASSLGRASIDEQFF
large | TRBJ1-1 | TRBD1 | TRBV5-4 | TGTGCCAGCAGCCACCCAGGACAGGGACCGAACACTGAAGCTTTCTTT | CASSHPGQGPNTEAFF